A selection of T cell receptor beta chains follows, all from one sample in a study of blood T cell repertoires in COVID-19. Sequenced by immunoSEQ multiplex PCR; TCRdb stores in-frame clones only, minus some. The sample has roughly 60,000 clones, approximately 88% seen once. The specimen was peripheral blood. These receptors all come from a man younger than 40 with COVID-19, enrolled during active disease. The CDR3 runs from the conserved cysteine through the conserved F or W. D genes are given only for firm matches. Clone size is stated in some rows and not others, as once, few, many or a class when expanded.

D: NA; V: TRBV3-1/TRBV3-2; J: TRBJ1-1; size: NA; CDR3: CASSKGQNTEAFF; DNA: TGTGCCAGCAGCAAGGGACAGAACACTGAAGCTTTCTTT
D: TRBD2; V: TRBV9; J: TRBJ2-7; size: NA; CDR3: CASSVGGSGKAEQYF; DNA: TGTGCCAGCAGCGTAGGGGGTAGCGGGAAGGCCGAGCAGTACTTC
D: NA; V: TRBV9; J: TRBJ2-2; size: NA; CDR3: CASSPLAPTNTGELFF; DNA: TGTGCCAGCAGCCCTTTAGCTCCAACGAACACCGGGGAGCTGTTTTTT
D: NA; V: TRBV9; J: TRBJ1-6; size: NA; CDR3: CASSPGGYQNSPLHF; DNA: TGTGCCAGCAGCCCCGGCGGCTACCAAAATTCACCCCTCCACTTT
D: NA; V: TRBV30; J: TRBJ2-1; size: NA; CDR3: CAWSAWERASYNEQFF; DNA: TGTGCCTGGAGTGCTTGGGAGCGGGCCTCCTACAATGAGCAGTTCTTC
D: TRBD2; V: TRBV6-6; J: TRBJ2-7; size: NA; CDR3: CAAGTSGASSYEQYF; DNA: TGTGCCGCCGGGACTAGCGGGGCTAGCTCCTACGAGCAGTACTTC
D: TRBD2; V: TRBV5-5; J: TRBJ2-3; size: NA; CDR3: CASIATGTSFPDTQYF; DNA: TGTGCCAGCATCGCGACCGGGACTAGCTTTCCAGATACGCAGTATTTT
D: NA; V: TRBV29-1; J: TRBJ2-3; size: NA; CDR3: CSGGLTDTQYF; DNA: TGCAGCGGGGGACTGACAGATACGCAGTATTTT
D: NA; V: TRBV5-3; J: TRBJ1-3; size: few; CDR3: CARSPGALNSGNTIYF; DNA: TGTGCCAGAAGCCCAGGGGCCCTGAACTCTGGAAACACCATATATTTT
D: TRBD1; V: TRBV11-2; J: TRBJ2-2; size: NA; CDR3: CASSPPPGQGITGELFF; DNA: TGTGCCAGCAGCCCACCTCCGGGACAGGGTATCACCGGGGAGCTGTTTTTT
D: NA; V: TRBV1; J: TRBJ1-5; size: NA; CDR3: CTSSRSGHPNQPQHF; DNA: TGCACCAGCAGCCGATCTGGACACCCTAATCAGCCCCAGCATTTT
D: TRBD1; V: TRBV5-1; J: TRBJ2-2; size: NA; CDR3: CASSTGGYTGELFF; DNA: TGCGCCAGCTCGACAGGGGGCTACACCGGGGAGCTGTTTTTT
D: TRBD1; V: TRBV27; J: TRBJ1-2; size: NA; CDR3: CASSLSWDRGNYGYTF; DNA: TGTGCCAGCAGTTTATCGTGGGACAGGGGCAACTATGGCTACACCTTC
D: NA; V: TRBV11-2; J: TRBJ2-7; size: NA; CDR3: CASSLGTLYEQYF; DNA: TGTGCCAGCAGCTTAGGGACTCTCTACGAGCAGTACTTC
D: TRBD2; V: TRBV3-1/TRBV3-2; J: TRBJ2-7; size: NA; CDR3: CASSGAGRAYEQYF; DNA: TGTGCCAGCAGCGGAGCGGGACGTGCCTACGAGCAGTACTTC
D: NA; V: TRBV5-1; J: TRBJ1-4; size: NA; CDR3: CASSPGRGKEKLFF; DNA: TGCGCCAGCAGCCCCGGGAGGGGGAAGGAAAAACTGTTTTTT
D: NA; V: TRBV7-8; J: TRBJ2-3; size: NA; CDR3: CASSYRDTILGDTQYF; DNA: TGTGCCAGCAGCTACCGGGATACTATTTTGGGAGATACGCAGTATTTT
D: TRBD2; V: TRBV19; J: TRBJ2-1; size: NA; CDR3: CASSAVGLAGGNEQFF; DNA: TGTGCCAGTAGTGCCGTGGGACTAGCGGGAGGGAATGAGCAGTTCTTC
D: NA; V: TRBV5-5; J: TRBJ1-3; size: few; CDR3: CASSSLSGNTIYF; DNA: TGTGCCAGCAGCTCCCTGTCTGGAAACACCATATATTTT
D: NA; V: TRBV2; J: TRBJ2-7; size: NA; CDR3: CASSESTGGEQYF; DNA: TGTGCCAGCAGCGAATCGACAGGAGGCGAGCAGTACTTC
D: NA; V: TRBV5-4; J: TRBJ2-3; size: NA; CDR3: CASSFVSGTDTQYF; DNA: TGTGCCAGCAGCTTTGTAAGCGGCACAGATACGCAGTATTTT
D: NA; V: TRBV7-9; J: TRBJ2-2; size: NA; CDR3: CASRAFLSSERSGTGELFF; DNA: TGTGCCAGCAGAGCTTTTCTCTCTAGCGAGAGAAGTGGGACCGGGGAGCTGTTTTTT
D: NA; V: TRBV19; J: TRBJ2-5; size: NA; CDR3: CASRMQGRETQYF; DNA: TGTGCCTCACGAATGCAGGGTCGGGAGACCCAGTACTTC
D: TRBD1; V: TRBV6-6; J: TRBJ1-2; size: NA; CDR3: CASKGQGRLGEGYTF; DNA: TGTGCCAGCAAGGGACAGGGCCGCCTGGGAGAGGGCTACACCTTC
D: NA; V: TRBV2; J: TRBJ1-6; size: NA; CDR3: CASRAQDLPYNSPLHF; DNA: TGTGCCAGCAGGGCCCAGGATCTACCGTATAATTCACCCCTCCACTTT
D: TRBD1; V: TRBV14; J: TRBJ2-5; size: once; CDR3: CATSDRRGETQYF; DNA: TGTGCCACGTCGGACAGGCGCGGGGAGACCCAGTACTTC
D: NA; V: TRBV28; J: TRBJ2-7; size: NA; CDR3: CASSTPGRSNEQYF; DNA: TGTGCCAGCAGTACTCCCGGGAGATCCAACGAGCAGTACTTC
D: TRBD2; V: TRBV6-4; J: TRBJ2-3; size: NA; CDR3: CASSPGSGGDTQYF; DNA: TGTGCCAGCAGTCCGGGTAGCGGGGGAGATACGCAGTATTTT
D: NA; V: TRBV24-1; J: TRBJ2-5; size: NA; CDR3: CATSASDETQYF; DNA: TGTGCCACCAGCGCTAGCGACGAGACCCAGTACTTC
D: TRBD1; V: TRBV19; J: TRBJ1-1; size: NA; CDR3: CASSTGTGGNTEAFF; DNA: TGTGCCAGTAGTACCGGGACAGGGGGCAACACTGAAGCTTTCTTT
D: TRBD1; V: TRBV14; J: TRBJ1-4; size: NA; CDR3: CASSRMQGVPATNEKLFF; DNA: TGTGCCAGCAGCCGCATGCAGGGGGTTCCTGCAACTAATGAAAAACTGTTTTTT